This TCR beta chain was obtained from a study of regulatory T cells in long-lasting Graves disease. Study outcomes and limitations: Authors noted too few samples as a limitation. The study examined only peripheral blood, not thyroid tissue. Newly diagnosed Graves' patients had higher TCR diversity than persistent ones. Favored usage of TRBV28, TRBJ1-2 and TRBJ2-5 was recorded in persistent disease.

About this clonotype: What it recognizes is unknown. This may arise from a read error, as a much more abundant clone is one base away.

Germline loops: CDR1 SNHLY, CDR2 FYNNEI. The CDR3 is 17 residues long. The sample's time point: persistent/refractory GD, antithyroid drugs over 5 years with positive TRAb. RNA extracted from PBMCs served as the sequencing template. Researchers made TCR beta libraries by using iRepertoire HTBI primers and running Arm-PCR on CDR3 regions. MiXCR, applied by TCRdb to the multiplex PCR reads, yields one record per CDR3 protein. The sample comprises about 660,000 distinct CDR3 sequences, 30% of which are singletons, and under 55% rests with the top ten. Sequenced material: peripheral blood mononuclear cells (PBMCs), taken when the disease was refractory, from a patient treated with antithyroid drugs. The chain recombines TRBV2 with TRBJ1-1, with D possibly matching TRBD1 (5 bases). The receptor's source is a female donor with Graves disease. The CDR3 reads CAGSLGGPLIQNTEAFF. The DNA of the CDR3 is TGTGCCGGCAGTCTGGGGGGTCCTCTTATCCAGAACACTGAAGCTTTCTTT.